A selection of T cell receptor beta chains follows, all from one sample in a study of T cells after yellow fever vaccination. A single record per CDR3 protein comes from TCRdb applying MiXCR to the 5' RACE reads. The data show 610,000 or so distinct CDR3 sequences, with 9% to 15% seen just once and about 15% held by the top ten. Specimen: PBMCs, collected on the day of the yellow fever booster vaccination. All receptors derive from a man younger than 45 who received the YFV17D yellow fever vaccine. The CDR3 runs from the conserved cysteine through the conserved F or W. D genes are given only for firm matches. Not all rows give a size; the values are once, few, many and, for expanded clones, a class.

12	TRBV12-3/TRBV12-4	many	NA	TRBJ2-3	CASSANTDTQYF	TGTGCCAGCAGTGCTAACACAGATACGCAGTATTTT
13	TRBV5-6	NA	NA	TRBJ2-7	CASSPNPYDGQYF	TGTGCCAGCAGCCCGAATCCCTACGATGGGCAGTACTTC
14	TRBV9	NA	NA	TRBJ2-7	CASSVGQAPYEQYF	TGTGCCAGCAGCGTAGGGCAGGCTCCCTACGAGCAGTACTTC
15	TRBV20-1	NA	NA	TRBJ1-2	CSALRGGAQGYGYTF	TGCAGTGCTCTCAGAGGGGGGGCTCAGGGCTATGGCTACACCTTC
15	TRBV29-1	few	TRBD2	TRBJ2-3	CSVALTSGNTDTQYF	TGCAGCGTTGCCCTGACTAGCGGCAATACAGATACGCAGTATTTT
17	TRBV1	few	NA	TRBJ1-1	CTSSHTGGPNMNTEAFF	TGCACCAGCAGCCACACAGGGGGACCGAACATGAACACTGAAGCTTTCTTT
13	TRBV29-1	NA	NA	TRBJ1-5	CSVGAGGGQPQHF	TGCAGCGTGGGGGCAGGTGGGGGTCAGCCCCAGCATTTT
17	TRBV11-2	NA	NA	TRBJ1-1	CASSLGPFDVKNTEAFF	TGTGCCAGCAGCTTAGGACCCTTCGACGTAAAGAACACTGAAGCTTTCTTT
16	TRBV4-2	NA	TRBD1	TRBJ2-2	CASSQEFDRGAGELFF	TGTGCCAGCAGCCAAGAGTTCGACAGGGGGGCCGGGGAGCTGTTTTTT
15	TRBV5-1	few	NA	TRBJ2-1	CASRYSGQPNNEQFF	TGCGCCAGCAGATACTCCGGCCAACCAAACAATGAGCAGTTCTTC
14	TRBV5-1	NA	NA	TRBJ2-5	CASSPTGFGETQYF	TGCGCCAGCAGCCCTACAGGGTTTGGAGAGACCCAGTACTTC
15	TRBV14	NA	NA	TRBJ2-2	CASSQPGRNTGELFF	TGTGCCAGCAGCCAACCGGGGAGGAACACCGGGGAGCTGTTTTTT
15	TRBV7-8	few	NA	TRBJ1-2	CASSLGPWGADGYTF	TGTGCCAGCAGCTTAGGGCCTTGGGGTGCCGACGGCTACACCTTC
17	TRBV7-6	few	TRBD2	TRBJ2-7	CASSEGLAGKSSYEQYF	TGTGCCAGCAGCGAGGGACTAGCGGGGAAAAGCTCCTACGAGCAGTACTTC
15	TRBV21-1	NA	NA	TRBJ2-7	CASSKTTGSSYEQYF	TGTGCCAGCAGCAAGACGACAGGCTCGTCCTACGAGCAGTACTTC
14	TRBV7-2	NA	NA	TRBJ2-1	CASSSQGSYNEQFF	TGTGCCAGCAGCTCCCAGGGTTCCTACAATGAGCAGTTCTTC
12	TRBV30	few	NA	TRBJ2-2	CAWTGNTGELFF	TGTGCCTGGACCGGGAACACCGGGGAGCTGTTTTTT
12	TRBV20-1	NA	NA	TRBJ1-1	CSARSGLGEAFF	TGCAGTGCTAGATCCGGTCTGGGTGAAGCTTTCTTT
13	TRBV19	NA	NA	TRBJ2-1	CASSPRTRNEQFF	TGTGCCAGTAGCCCCAGAACCCGGAATGAGCAGTTCTTC
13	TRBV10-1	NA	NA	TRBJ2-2	CASSESRDRELFF	TGCGCCAGCAGTGAGTCCAGAGATCGGGAGCTGTTTTTT
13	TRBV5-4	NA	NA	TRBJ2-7	CASSLDREYEQYF	TGTGCCAGCAGCTTGGACAGGGAGTACGAGCAGTACTTC
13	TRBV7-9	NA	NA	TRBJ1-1	CASSPMRTTEAFF	TGTGCCAGCAGCCCCATGAGAACCACTGAAGCTTTCTTT
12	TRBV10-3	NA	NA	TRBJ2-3	CAISESSGIQYF	TGTGCCATCAGTGAGTCGTCGGGAATTCAGTATTTT
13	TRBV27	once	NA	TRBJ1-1	CASNWGPNTEAFF	TGTGCCAGCAACTGGGGCCCGAACACTGAAGCTTTCTTT
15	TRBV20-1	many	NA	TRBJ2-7	CSALVPETRAGEQYF	TGCAGTGCCCTCGTACCCGAGACTAGAGCGGGCGAGCAGTACTTC
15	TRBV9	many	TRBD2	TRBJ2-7	CASSPGTISSYEQYF	TGTGCCAGCAGCCCTGGGACTATCAGCTCCTACGAGCAGTACTTC
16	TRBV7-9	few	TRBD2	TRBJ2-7	CASSFPPSGSPYEQYF	TGTGCCAGCAGCTTCCCGCCTAGCGGGAGTCCCTACGAGCAGTACTTC
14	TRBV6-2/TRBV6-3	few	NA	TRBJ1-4	CASTRPGQAEKLFF	TGTGCCAGCACCCGACCGGGACAAGCCGAAAAACTGTTTTTT